The clone carrying this TCR beta chain is medium-sized (0.01 to 0.1%) by share. This entry is derived from a study of immune reconstitution after stem cell transplant in scleroderma. Via MiXCR, TCRdb re-called the RT-PCR reads, giving one row per CDR3 protein. The data contain 5,000 or so distinct CDR3 sequences, less than 9.5% of them singletons. V was trimmed by 6 bases and J by 4 bases, leaving 15 bases between them. The CDR3 covers 13 residues. From germline, CDR1 is DFQATT and CDR2 SNEGSKA (reference sequence). The chain is built from TRBV20-1 and TRBJ1-1; the D is unclear. Sample acquisition took place before or after autologous hematopoietic stem cell transplantation (not recorded which). The source is a male donor with systemic sclerosis. The DNA for the CDR3 is TGCAGTGCGCCGGAGGTGGGCGGCACTGAAGCTTTCTTT. Translating it yields CSAPEVGGTEAFF.